The entry that follows covers one T cell receptor (beta chain) sequence. Here immunoSEQ multiplex PCR was the method, and the copy in TCRdb shows in-frame clones only, minus some. The sample gives some 380,000 clones, roughly 96% of which show up once; approximately 0.3% is in the top ten. The CDR3 spans 12 residues. These data come from a study of shared clonotypes between healthy human individuals. Study details: The composition of the donors was a couple of women and a few men aged 18 to 49. Three CD4 naive, three CD4 memory, two CD8 naive and one CD8 memory plate were used per donor.

The clonotype was recovered from a man younger than 40 in good health. V is TRBV21-1 and J is TRBJ1-3. TRBV21-1 is marked as a pseudogene. The sequenced sample was memory CD8+ T cells sorted from blood. Subset described: CD45RO+ cells pooled with CCR7-negative TemRA cells. CDR3 sequence: CASSNSGNTIYF. CDR3 in DNA: TGTGCCAGCAGCAACTCTGGAAACACCATATATTTT.